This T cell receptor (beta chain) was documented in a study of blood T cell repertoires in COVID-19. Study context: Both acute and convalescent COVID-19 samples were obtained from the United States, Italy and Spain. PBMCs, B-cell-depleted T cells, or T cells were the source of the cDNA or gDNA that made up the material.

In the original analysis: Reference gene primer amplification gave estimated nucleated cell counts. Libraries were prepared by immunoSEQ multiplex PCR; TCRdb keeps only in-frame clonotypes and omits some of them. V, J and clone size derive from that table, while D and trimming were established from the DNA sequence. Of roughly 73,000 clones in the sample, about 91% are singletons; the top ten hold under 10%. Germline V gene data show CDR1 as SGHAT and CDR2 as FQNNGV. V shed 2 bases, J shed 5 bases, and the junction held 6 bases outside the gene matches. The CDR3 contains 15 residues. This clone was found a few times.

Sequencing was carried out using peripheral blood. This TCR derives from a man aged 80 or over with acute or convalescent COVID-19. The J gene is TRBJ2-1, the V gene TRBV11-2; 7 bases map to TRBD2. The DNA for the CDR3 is TGTGCCAGCAGCTTATCTAGCGGCTTTAACAATGAGCAGTTCTTC. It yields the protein CASSLSSGFNNEQFF.